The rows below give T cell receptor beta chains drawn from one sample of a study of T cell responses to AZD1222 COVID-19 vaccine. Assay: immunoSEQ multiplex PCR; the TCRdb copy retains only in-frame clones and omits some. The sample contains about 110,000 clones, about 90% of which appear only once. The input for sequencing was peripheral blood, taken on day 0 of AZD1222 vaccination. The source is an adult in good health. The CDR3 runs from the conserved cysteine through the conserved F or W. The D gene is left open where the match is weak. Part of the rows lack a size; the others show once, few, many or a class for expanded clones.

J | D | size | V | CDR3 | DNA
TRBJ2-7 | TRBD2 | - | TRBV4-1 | CASSQTSSGNYEQYF | TGCGCCAGCAGCCAGACATCTAGCGGAAATTACGAGCAGTACTTC
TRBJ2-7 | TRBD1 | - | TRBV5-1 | CASSLDRGEQYF | TGCGCCAGCAGCCTGGACAGGGGCGAGCAGTACTTC
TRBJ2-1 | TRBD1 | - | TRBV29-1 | CSVANDRGTLGEQFF | TGCAGCGTGGCCAATGACAGGGGGACCCTTGGGGAGCAGTTCTTC
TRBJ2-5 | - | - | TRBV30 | CAWSVSRIETQYF | TGTGCCTGGAGTGTAAGCCGGATAGAGACCCAGTACTTC
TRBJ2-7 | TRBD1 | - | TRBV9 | CASSAHDRGHSYEQYF | TGTGCCAGCAGCGCCCATGACAGGGGCCACTCCTACGAGCAGTACTTC
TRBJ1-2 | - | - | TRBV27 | CASSSWIRGRESCPTF | TGTGCCAGCAGTTCATGGATCAGGGGCCGGGAGTCGTGCCCCACCTTC
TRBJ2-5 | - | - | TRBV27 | CASSSGVYETQYF | TGTGCCAGCAGTTCGGGAGTTTACGAGACCCAGTACTTC
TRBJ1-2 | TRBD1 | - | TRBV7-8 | CASSLDPGRQGARHGYTF | TGTGCCAGCAGCTTAGATCCGGGACGACAGGGGGCGCGACATGGCTACACCTTC
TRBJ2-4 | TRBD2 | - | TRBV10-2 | CASSNRTSGSAKNIQYF | TGCGCCAGCAGCAACAGGACTAGCGGGTCTGCCAAAAACATTCAGTACTTC
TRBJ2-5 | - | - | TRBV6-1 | CASSEGGARTQYF | TGTGCCAGCAGTGAAGGAGGGGCCAGGACCCAGTACTTC
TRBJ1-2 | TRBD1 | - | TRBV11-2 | CASSLGTGSNF | TGTGCCAGCAGCTTAGGGACAGGCTCAAACTTC
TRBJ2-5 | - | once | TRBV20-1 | CSASAQETQYF | TGCAGTGCTAGTGCGCAAGAGACCCAGTACTTC
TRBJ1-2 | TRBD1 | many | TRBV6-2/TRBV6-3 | CASSYTRDSPIYTF | TGTGCCAGCAGTTACACTCGGGACAGCCCTATCTACACCTTC
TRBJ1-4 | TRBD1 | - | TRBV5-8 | CASSLVQGFGEKLFF | TGTGCCAGCAGCTTGGTACAGGGGTTTGGTGAAAAACTGTTTTTT
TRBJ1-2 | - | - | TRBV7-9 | CASSLAVGQTNGYTF | TGTGCCAGCAGCTTAGCGGTCGGGCAGACAAATGGCTACACCTTC
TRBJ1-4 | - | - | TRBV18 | CASSPDSNEKLFF | TGTGCCAGCTCACCAGACAGTAATGAAAAACTGTTTTTT
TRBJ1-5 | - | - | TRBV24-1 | CATSDRIDQPQHF | TGTGCCACCAGTGACAGGATAGATCAGCCCCAGCATTTT
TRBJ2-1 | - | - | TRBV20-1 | CSASVGRGQFF | TGCAGTGCTAGTGTGGGGCGGGGGCAGTTCTTC
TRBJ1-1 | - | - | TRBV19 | CASSILGPGDTEAFF | TGTGCCAGTAGTATATTAGGTCCAGGGGACACTGAAGCTTTCTTT
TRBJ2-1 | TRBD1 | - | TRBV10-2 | CASNPGQGAVYEQFF | TGCGCCAGCAACCCCGGACAGGGGGCCGTCTATGAGCAGTTCTTC
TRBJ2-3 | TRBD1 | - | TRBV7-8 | CASSPWDRGTDTQYF | TGTGCCAGCAGCCCCTGGGACAGGGGAACAGATACGCAGTATTTT
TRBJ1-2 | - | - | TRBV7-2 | CASSFGQPGDGYTF | TGTGCCAGCAGCTTCGGCCAGCCTGGTGATGGCTACACCTTC
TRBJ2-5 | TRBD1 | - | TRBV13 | CASRRQGMETQYF | TGTGCCAGTCGGAGACAGGGAATGGAGACCCAGTACTTC
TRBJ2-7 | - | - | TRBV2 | CASSQILTSEQYF | TGTGCCAGCAGCCAAATATTGACCTCCGAGCAGTACTTC
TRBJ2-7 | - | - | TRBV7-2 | CASSSPGSEQYF | TGTGCCAGCAGCTCCCCGGGGTCCGAGCAGTACTTC
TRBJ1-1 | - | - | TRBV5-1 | CASRYAANTEAFF | TGCGCCAGCAGGTACGCCGCGAACACTGAAGCTTTCTTT
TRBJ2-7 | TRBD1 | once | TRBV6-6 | CASSPLDRGYEQYF | TGTGCCAGCAGCCCCCTCGACAGGGGCTACGAGCAGTACTTC
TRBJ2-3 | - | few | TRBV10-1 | CASSDGGGDYTDTQYF | TGCGCCAGCAGTGATGGAGGGGGCGATTACACAGATACGCAGTATTTT
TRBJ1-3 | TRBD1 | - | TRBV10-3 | CATSTGNENTIYF | TGTGCCACGTCGACAGGGAACGAAAACACCATATATTTT
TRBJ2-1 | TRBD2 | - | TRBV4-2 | CASSHFRPGLARSYNEQFF | TGTGCCAGCAGCCACTTTCGACCGGGACTAGCGCGCTCCTACAATGAGCAGTTCTTC
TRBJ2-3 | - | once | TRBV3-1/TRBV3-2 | CASSIRADTQYF | TGTGCCAGCAGCATACGGGCAGATACGCAGTATTTT
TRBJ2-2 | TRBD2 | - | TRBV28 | CASIRGGRVTGELFF | TGTGCCAGCATCCGGGGGGGCCGGGTCACCGGGGAGCTGTTTTTT
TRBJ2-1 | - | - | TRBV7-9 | CASSSTYNEQFF | TGTGCCAGCAGCTCGACGTACAATGAGCAGTTCTTC
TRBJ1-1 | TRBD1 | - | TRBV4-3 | CASSQDSRTGGNTEAFF | TGCGCCAGCAGCCAAGATTCCAGGACAGGGGGGAACACTGAAGCTTTCTTT
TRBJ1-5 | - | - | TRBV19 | CASRGSNQPQHF | TGTGCCAGCAGGGGCAGCAATCAGCCCCAGCATTTT
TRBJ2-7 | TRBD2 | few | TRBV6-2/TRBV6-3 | CASSDPASGRDYEQYF | TGTGCCAGCAGTGACCCGGCCAGCGGGAGGGACTACGAGCAGTACTTC
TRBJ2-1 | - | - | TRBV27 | CASSSPGRSYNEQFF | TGTGCCAGCAGTTCCCCCGGAAGGTCCTACAATGAGCAGTTCTTC
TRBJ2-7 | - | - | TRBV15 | CATSRGTVPTGDEQYF | TGTGCCACCAGCAGAGGGACAGTGCCCACTGGGGACGAGCAGTACTTC
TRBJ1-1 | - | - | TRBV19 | CASSTVHGQNTEAFF | TGTGCCAGTAGTACGGTTCACGGGCAAAACACTGAAGCTTTCTTT
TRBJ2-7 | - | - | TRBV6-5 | CASSYRLDGEQYF | TGTGCCAGCAGTTATCGACTGGACGGCGAGCAGTACTTC
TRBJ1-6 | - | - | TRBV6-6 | CASSRQNSPLHF | TGTGCCAGCAGTCGACAGAATTCACCCCTCCACTTT
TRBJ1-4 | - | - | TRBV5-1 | CASSPEGSARGKLFF | TGCGCCAGCAGCCCCGAGGGTTCTGCCAGGGGAAAACTGTTTTTT
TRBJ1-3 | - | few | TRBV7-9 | CASSPRESRGNTIYF | TGTGCCAGCAGCCCCCGGGAATCCCGAGGAAACACCATATATTTT
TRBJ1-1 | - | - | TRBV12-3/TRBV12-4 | CASSPDSYTEAFF | TGTGCCAGCAGCCCGGACAGCTACACTGAAGCTTTCTTT
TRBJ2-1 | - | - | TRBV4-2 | CASSQDSVYNEQFF | TGTGCCAGCAGCCAAGATTCCGTCTACAATGAGCAGTTCTTC
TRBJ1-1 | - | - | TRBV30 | CAWSVLMAARTEAFF | TGTGCCTGGAGTGTCTTGATGGCAGCCCGAACTGAAGCTTTCTTT
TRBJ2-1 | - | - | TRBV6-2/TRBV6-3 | CASSSRGRARFF | TGTGCCAGCAGTAGTAGGGGGAGGGCTCGGTTCTTC
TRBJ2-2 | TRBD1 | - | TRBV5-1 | CASSLDVGGGPGELFF | TGCGCCAGCAGCTTGGATGTAGGGGGCGGCCCCGGGGAGCTGTTTTTT
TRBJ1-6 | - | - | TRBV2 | CAGGQTGRNSPLHF | TGTGCCGGAGGACAAACCGGTCGTAATTCACCCCTCCACTTT
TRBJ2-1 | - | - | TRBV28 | CASSLQSIYNEQFF | TGTGCCAGCAGTTTGCAATCGATCTACAATGAGCAGTTCTTC
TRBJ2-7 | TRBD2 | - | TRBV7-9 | CASSAVGSSGLVMLEQYF | TGTGCCAGCAGCGCCGTTGGCTCGTCGGGACTAGTGATGCTCGAGCAGTACTTC
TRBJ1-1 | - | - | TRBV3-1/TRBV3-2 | CASSLRGDTEAFF | TGTGCCAGCAGCCTTAGGGGGGACACTGAAGCTTTCTTT
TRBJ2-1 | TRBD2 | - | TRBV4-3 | CASSYRLAGARGGDEQFF | TGCGCCAGCAGCTACCGACTAGCGGGGGCCCGCGGGGGAGATGAGCAGTTCTTC
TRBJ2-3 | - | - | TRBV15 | CATSRDQNTDTQYF | TGTGCCACCAGCCGGGACCAAAACACAGATACGCAGTATTTT
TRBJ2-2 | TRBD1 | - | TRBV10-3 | CAITSQGGGRELFF | TGTGCCATCACCTCACAAGGGGGCGGCCGGGAGCTGTTTTTT